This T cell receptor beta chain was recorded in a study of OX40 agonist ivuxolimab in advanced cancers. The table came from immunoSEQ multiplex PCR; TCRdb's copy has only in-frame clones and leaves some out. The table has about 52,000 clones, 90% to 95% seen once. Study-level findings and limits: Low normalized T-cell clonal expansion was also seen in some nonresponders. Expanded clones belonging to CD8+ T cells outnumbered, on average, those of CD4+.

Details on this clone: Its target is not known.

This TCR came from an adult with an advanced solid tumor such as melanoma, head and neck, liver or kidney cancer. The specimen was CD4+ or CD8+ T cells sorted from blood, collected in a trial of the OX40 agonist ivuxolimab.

Here the CDR3 DNA reads TGTGCCAGCAGTTTTGCAAGCTCCTACGAGCAGTACTTC. The encoded protein is CASSFASSYEQYF. The genes are TRBV27 and TRBJ2-7; D is uncertain. Trimming took off 3 bases at V and 0 bases at J, with 6 bases between the two ends. Germline CDR1 is MNHEY and CDR2 is SMNVEV (reference sequence). CDR3 length equals 13 residues.